The entry that follows covers one TCR beta chain sequence. The data stem from a study of blood T cell repertoires in COVID-19. Study context: COVID-19 samples collected from the United States, Italy and Spain covered acute and convalescent phases. T cells, B-cell-depleted T cells, or PBMCs supplied cDNA or gDNA.

Under the authors' procedure: Reference gene primer amplification gave estimated nucleated cell counts. Sequencing was performed with immunoSEQ multiplex PCR; in TCRdb, only in-frame clones are kept and a portion is missing. From that table come the V and J calls and clone size; the DNA was used to work out D and trimming. The sample consists of about 100,000 clones, about 79% of them appearing once. This TCR derives from a woman older than 75 with active or convalescent COVID-19. Specimen: peripheral blood.

For the CDR3, the DNA is TGTGCCAGCAGCCAACAGGGACCTAACACTGAAGCTTTCTTT. This gives the protein CASSQQGPNTEAFF. V is TRBV7-3 and J is TRBJ1-1; D possibly corresponds to TRBD1 (6 bases). V lost 5 bases and J 2 bases, leaving 12 bases between the germline ends. This CDR3 is 14 amino acids long. From germline, CDR1 is SGHTA and CDR2 FQGTGA.